A selection of T cell receptor beta chains follows, all from one sample in a study of T cell responses to AZD1222 COVID-19 vaccine. Method: immunoSEQ multiplex PCR; TCRdb's copy keeps in-frame clones and lacks some. This sample has more than 110,000 clones, with approximately 89% found just once. Sequenced here: peripheral blood, sampled on day 0 of AZD1222 vaccination. Every receptor here comes from an adult in good health. Each CDR3 is given with its conserved first and last residue. The D gene is left open where the match is weak. Part of the rows lack a size; the others show once, few, many or a class for expanded clones.

abundance,v_gene,d_gene,j_gene,CDR3nt,CDR3aa
.,TRBV27,.,TRBJ1-6,TGTGCCAGCAGTTTAGTCAGGACACAACCCCTCCACTTT,CASSLVRTQPLHF
.,TRBV2,TRBD2,TRBJ2-5,TGTGCCAGCAGTGGGCTGGCTAGCGGAGTGGAAGAGACCCAGTACTTC,CASSGLASGVEETQYF
once,TRBV6-5,.,TRBJ1-2,TGTGCCATCCTCCGCCCGGCAGGGAACTATGGCTACACCTTC,CAILRPAGNYGYTF
once,TRBV6-5,.,TRBJ1-5,TGTGCCAGTAGTAGAGGCGGGGAAGGTCAGCCCCAGCATTTT,CASSRGGEGQPQHF
.,TRBV14,.,TRBJ2-3,TGTGCCAGCAGCCAACGACCCGGGACTTATAGCTTCGGCACAGATACGCAGTATTTT,CASSQRPGTYSFGTDTQYF
.,TRBV6-1,.,TRBJ2-1,TGTGCCAGCAGTGAAGTCGACGGGAGTAGCCATGAGCAGTTCTTC,CASSEVDGSSHEQFF
once,TRBV12-3/TRBV12-4,.,TRBJ2-7,TGTGCCAGCAGTCGCTTTGGGGGTGGGGAGCAGTACTTC,CASSRFGGGEQYF
once,TRBV30,.,TRBJ1-5,TGTGCCTGGAGTGCCGGTCTAACCAGGGGCAATCAGCCCCAGCATTTT,CAWSAGLTRGNQPQHF
once,TRBV5-1,.,TRBJ1-2,TGCGCCAGCAGCTTGGCCGGAGATGGCTACACCTTC,CASSLAGDGYTF
.,TRBV19,.,TRBJ2-7,TGTGCCAGTAGTATCACCTCCAGGGGGAGGGAGCAGTACTTC,CASSITSRGREQYF
once,TRBV5-4,.,TRBJ1-1,TGTGCCAGCAGCACCCAGGTTAAGAACACTGAAGCTTTCTTT,CASSTQVKNTEAFF
.,TRBV3-1/TRBV3-2,.,TRBJ1-3,TGTGCCAGCAGCAGGGGATTAGGTGGAAACACCATATATTTT,CASSRGLGGNTIYF
.,TRBV30,.,TRBJ2-3,TGTGCCGGAAAGCTCACAGATACGCAGTATTTT,CAGKLTDTQYF
.,TRBV10-1,TRBD1,TRBJ2-2,TGCGCCAGCAGTGAGTCGATAGGACAGGGGGCCGGGGAGCTGTTTTTT,CASSESIGQGAGELFF
.,TRBV13,TRBD2,TRBJ2-1,TGTGCCAGCAGCGAGGGACTAGCGGGGTCCTACAATGAGCAGTTCTTC,CASSEGLAGSYNEQFF
.,TRBV4-2,TRBD2,TRBJ2-1,TGTGCCAGCAGCCAAGATCGGGCTAGCGGATACAATGAGCAGTTCTTC,CASSQDRASGYNEQFF
.,TRBV30,TRBD2,TRBJ2-3,TGTGCCTGGTCGCGGGGAGGGGCAGATACGCAGTATTTT,CAWSRGGADTQYF
.,TRBV6-5,.,TRBJ1-4,TGTGCCAGCAGTTACTCGAGAAGTGAAAAACTGTTTTTT,CASSYSRSEKLFF
.,TRBV6-6,TRBD1,TRBJ1-2,TGTGCCAGCCTTCACGACAGGGGGCAGGTCGATGGCTACACCTTC,CASLHDRGQVDGYTF
.,TRBV30,TRBD2,TRBJ2-3,TGTGCCTGGAGCGAGACTAGCGGCACAGATACGCAGTATTTT,CAWSETSGTDTQYF
.,TRBV5-1,.,TRBJ1-1,TGCGCCAGCAGCCGGGGCGGCGGAGAGAACACTGAAGCTTTCTTT,CASSRGGGENTEAFF
.,TRBV7-8,TRBD1,TRBJ2-7,TGTGCCAGCAGCCCCCGGACAGGAGACTACGAGCAGTACTTC,CASSPRTGDYEQYF
.,TRBV7-9,TRBD1,TRBJ1-4,TGTGCCAGCACCCGGGACAGTACCAATGAAAAACTGTTTTTT,CASTRDSTNEKLFF
few,TRBV28,.,TRBJ2-7,TGTGCCAGCAGGCTTATTAGCTCCTACGAGCAGTACTTC,CASRLISSYEQYF
once,TRBV4-1,.,TRBJ1-2,TGCGCCAGCAGCCAAGATCTCGCAATTCGGGACGGCTACACCTTC,CASSQDLAIRDGYTF
.,TRBV10-3,TRBD1,TRBJ2-3,TGTGCCATCCGGGCGGACAGGGGGCCAGATACGCAGTATTTT,CAIRADRGPDTQYF